This TCR beta chain was recovered during a study of memory CD4+ T cells and cytomegalovirus serostatus (dated by TCRdb to between 2018 and 2021). A note on the overall study: A total of roughly 35 healthy Belgian adults, of whom 9 were CMV seropositive and about 25 were CMV seronegative, were included in the cohort. To replicate a published TCR-based CMV serostatus classifier, the study sequenced CD4+ memory TCRbeta repertoires from a Belgian cohort whose cytomegalovirus serostatus was known. General study outcomes and caveats: Results were interpreted as suggesting that the CMV-associated TCR signature is largely present in the CD4+ memory repertoire. Only CD4+CD45RO+ memory cells were sequenced, unlike the original study, which covered naive and memory CD4+ and CD8+ populations. Among the 164 previously reported CMV-associated TCRbeta sequences, approximately 67 showed up in the CD4+ memory repertoires, with each one found in between one and five individuals. CMV serostatus prediction reached a median bootstrapped AUC of 0.95 with the original framework and approximately 0.92 with a US-trained random forest. A median bootstrapped AUC of almost 0.96 with a 95% CI of 0.76-1.00 was achieved on the Belgian cohort by the original-framework classifier.

The CDR3 has 12 amino acids, counting the end cysteine and phenylalanine. Only the CDR3 portion is preserved as DNA: 36 bases, with reading frame beginning at the first base. The germline V gene provides CDR1 SGHTA and CDR2 FQGNSA. Deletion took 3 bases off V and 4 bases off J, with a span of 7 bases between the germline ends. Single viable CD3+CD4+CD8-CD45RO+ cells were sorted as memory CD4+ T cells on a FACSAria II. CMV serostatus was determined with a Roche Elecsys assay detecting serum IgG against CMV pp150, pp28, p38 and p52. After thawing, total CD4+ T cells were enriched by positive selection with CD4 magnetic microbeads. The samples came from a separate study whose specific focus was interrogating the CD4+ T cell memory repertoire. Following standard operating procedures, peripheral blood mononuclear cells were isolated and cryopreserved, while serum was kept at -80 degrees C. CD3-PerCP (BW264/56), CD4-APC (RPA-T4), CD45RO-PE (UCHT1) and CD8-Pacific Orange (3B5) antibodies were used for staining, and non-viable cells were excluded with Sytox blue.

Comments on this clone: Its binding antigen is unknown. No base-level quality is on record; no much larger clone is a single base apart.

Genomic DNA was extracted from sorted cells with the Quick-DNA Microprep Kit. Amplification of TCRbeta DNA was done with the immunoSEQ hsTCRbeta kit, following the protocol from the manufacturer. TCRbeta libraries were sequenced on an Illumina MiSeq instrument. Per the source publication's procedure: Following removal of out-of-frame sequences, some 2,200,000 distinct TCRbeta sequences were retained, with an average of about 61,000 per individual. Each individual was scored using the number of about 180 previously reported CMV-associated TCRbeta sequences that the individual carried and the total number of productive distinct TCRbeta sequences. A beta-binomial model was reimplemented in Python, and scikit-learn random forests with default parameters were trained on data from the US cohort. Classifier performance on the Belgian cohort was reported as the median AUC with percentile confidence intervals calculated over 10,000 bootstrap iterations. TCRdb stores this immuneACCESS table with in-frame sequences only. Part of the clones is absent; in the studies checked, under half of the shortfall reflects unresolved V genes, and no reason is known for the rest. V and J calls plus clone size are reproduced from that table; the DNA served to infer D and trimming. Within this sample are some 57,000 clones, with more than 60% of them counted one time only. More than 0.75% of the sample is taken by the ten largest.

This sequence uses TRBV7-2 and TRBJ2-7; the D segment could be TRBD1, given 5 matching bases. Material: memory CD4+ T cells from blood. The TCR originated in an adult in good health and CMV-seronegative. The CDR3 in this case is CASSLSGYEQYF. Read as DNA, the sequence is TGTGCCAGCAGCTTGTCAGGGTACGAGCAGTACTTC.